Below are 32 T cell receptor beta chains sequenced from a single sample in a study of shared clonotypes between healthy human individuals. Sequencing used immunoSEQ multiplex PCR; TCRdb keeps in-frame clones, though not all of them. The repertoire holds 550,000 to 600,000 clones, with around 80% as singletons. Source material: PBMCs. Receptors were obtained from a woman in her forties in good health. Some clones in this sample may be carry-over from other donors' samples.

V and J are TRBV19 and TRBJ1-1; possible D gene TRBD1, 5 bases. The V end lost 4 bases, the J end lost 0 bases, and 12 bases lay between the germline ends. Germline V CDR1 and CDR2: LNHDA, SQIVND (reference sequence). The CDR3 sequence is 15 residues long. The CDR3 DNA reads as TGTGCCAGTAGTACCGAGACAGTTTTGAACACTGAAGCTTTCTTT. As protein: CASSTETVLNTEAFF.

The V call is TRBV10-3, the J call TRBJ2-7, with D perhaps TRBD2 (6 bases). This CDR3 is 14 amino acids long. The germline V gene has CDR1 ENHRY and CDR2 SYGVKD. Between the trimmed V and J ends, which lost 0 bases and 1 base, there was a span of 7 bases. The CDR3 bases are TGTGCCATCAGTGAGTCCGGGGGATCCTACGAGCAGTACTTC. Translation: CAISESGGSYEQYF.

V is TRBV7-2 and J is TRBJ2-1; 8 bases match TRBD1. The CDR3 has 17 amino acids. Germline loops: CDR1 SGHTA, CDR2 FQGNSA. V lost 1 base and J lost 2; bases outside the gene matches: 7. The CDR3 loop is CASSLDGTGPPYNEQFF. The CDR3 nucleotides are TGTGCCAGCAGCTTAGATGGGACAGGCCCTCCCTACAATGAGCAGTTCTTC.

The V and J genes are TRBV2 and TRBJ2-2; D might be TRBD1 (5 bases). V was shortened by 7 bases and J by 6 bases, with 9 bases between the two germline ends. This CDR3 has 12 amino acids. From germline, CDR1 is SNHLY and CDR2 FYNNEI. CDR3 nucleotides: TGTGCCAGCACCCAGGGTCCCGGGGAGCTGTTTTTT. This sequence encodes CASTQGPGELFF.

The gene calls are TRBV11-2 and TRBJ2-3; D may be TRBD1 (5 bases). V lost 6 bases and J 1 base, leaving 11 bases between the germline ends. CDR1 and CDR2 from the germline V gene are SGHAT and FQNNGV. The CDR3 covers 14 residues. The CDR3 sequence is CASRLDTRTDTQYF. The CDR3 DNA follows: TGTGCCAGCAGGCTGGACACCCGCACAGATACGCAGTATTTT.

As concerns this clone: One end of the junction varies from germline; a read error may be responsible. This chain uses TRBV4-1 with TRBJ2-7; D call uncertain. Germline V gives CDR1 MGHRA, CDR2 YSYEKL. This CDR3 has 14 amino acids. Here the CDR3 reads CAISQGIVSYEQYF. CDR3 sequence (DNA): TGCGCCATCAGCCAAGGAATTGTCTCCTACGAGCAGTACTTC.

The V gene is TRBV6-1, the J gene TRBJ1-2, with TRBD1 matching over 9 bases. The trim removed 3 bases at V and 2 bases at J, leaving 7 bases unmatched. Germline assignment: CDR1 MNHNS and CDR2 SASEGT. CDR3 length: 16 amino acids. Here the CDR3 reads CASSEQPGQGNYGYTF. The DNA for the CDR3 is TGTGCCAGCAGTGAGCAACCGGGACAGGGAAACTATGGCTACACCTTC.

This clone was picked up many times. Different DNA sequences within this sample yield the same CDR3. The V gene is TRBV2, the J gene TRBJ2-1, with 8 positions matching TRBD2. The CDR3 covers 18 residues. V shed 3 bases, J shed 0 bases, and the junction held 10 bases outside the gene matches. Germline CDR1 is SNHLY and CDR2 is FYNNEI. This CDR3 reads CASSDPSGPALSYNEQFF. As DNA, the CDR3 is TGTGCCAGCAGTGACCCTAGCGGGCCCGCTCTCTCCTACAATGAGCAGTTCTTC.

The chain is built from TRBV7-3 and TRBJ1-2; 7 bases are a match to TRBD1. Trimming took 3 bases from V and 3 from J; bases not matched to a gene: 1. Looked up from germline, CDR1 is SGHTA and CDR2 is FQGTGA. CDR3 length: 13 residues. In nucleotides, the CDR3 is TGTGCCAGCAGCTTCGACAGGGACTATGGCTACACCTTC. This encodes CASSFDRDYGYTF.

J is TRBJ1-2 and V is TRBV13, with D unresolved. Trimming pared 4 bases from V and 0 bases from J, leaving 6 bases between. Germline CDR1 reads PRHDT; CDR2 reads FYEKMQ (reference sequence). The CDR3 is made up of 13 amino acids. Here the CDR3 reads CASSSGTNYGYTF. DNA of the CDR3: TGTGCCAGCAGCTCGGGTACTAACTATGGCTACACCTTC.

The chain couples TRBV5-8 to TRBJ2-3; 9 bases map to TRBD1. The CDR3 runs 18 residues. With 3 bases clipped from V and 4 bases from J, the junction kept 15 bases outside the gene matches. Germline assignment: CDR1 SGHTS and CDR2 YDEGEE. CDR3 loop: CASSSNFRQGDGADTQYF. CDR3 nucleotides: TGTGCCAGCAGCTCGAATTTCCGACAGGGGGACGGGGCAGATACGCAGTATTTT. The entire variable domain, with the rest obtained from reference TRBV5-8 and TRBJ2-3, is as follows: EAGVTQSPTHLIKTRGQQATLRCSPISGHTSVYWYQQALGLGLQFLLWYDEGEERNRGNFPPRFSGRQFPNYSSELNVNALELEDSALYLCASSSNFRQGDGADTQYFGPGTRLTVL.

The rearrangement uses TRBV5-6 and TRBJ2-7; TRBD2 agrees at 11 bases. CDR1 is SGHDT, CDR2 YYEEEE, per germline. After removal of 5 bases from V and 6 bases from J, the junction contained 10 bases not matched to a gene. The CDR3 is 15 amino acids. The CDR3 DNA is TGTGCCAGCAGTCGAGATTTAGCGGGAGGGGCCGAGCAGTACTTC. This gives the protein CASSRDLAGGAEQYF.

The chain has TRBV6-1 and TRBJ1-2; 7 positions match TRBD1. CDR1 and CDR2 from the germline V gene are MNHNS and SASEGT. This CDR3 is 13 amino acids long. Trimming removed 10 bases from V and 1 base from J; junction bases left unmatched: 6. The CDR3 is CAINRGLNYGYTF. The DNA for the CDR3 is TGTGCCATCAACAGGGGTCTTAACTATGGCTACACCTTC.

This rearrangement joins TRBV29-1 to TRBJ2-2; D gene ambiguous. CDR1 and CDR2 from the germline V gene are SQVTM and ANQGSEA. The germline V and J ends were trimmed by 2 bases and 9 bases, with 16 bases remaining between them. This CDR3 comprises 14 residues. The CDR3 sequence is CSVEPIRFGWELFF. In nucleotides, the CDR3 is TGCAGCGTTGAACCTATCCGTTTCGGGTGGGAGCTGTTTTTT.

The rearrangement uses TRBV7-6 and TRBJ2-2; D remains ambiguous. In germline, CDR1 is SGHVS, CDR2 FNYEAQ. The CDR3 length is 13 residues. V was shortened by 4 bases and J by 5 bases, with 8 bases between the two germline ends. CDR3 loop: CASSSQITGELFF. In DNA, the CDR3 is TGTGCCAGCAGCTCCCAGATAACCGGGGAGCTGTTTTTT.

The CDR3 protein is CASSLSLTQSANTQYF. The CDR3 DNA is TGTGCCAGCAGTTTATCACTAACGCAGTCGGCGAATACGCAGTATTTT. The chain couples TRBV28 to TRBJ2-3, with unresolved D. The V gene's germline CDR1 is MDHEN and CDR2 SYDVKM. The CDR3 is 16 amino acids. V lost 1 base, J lost 7 bases, and 18 bases lay in between.

The chain has TRBV5-1 and TRBJ2-7, with D perhaps given as TRBD1 or TRBD2 (5 bases each). Trimming cost V 0 bases and J 7 bases, with 17 bases left between them. Germline CDR1 is SGHRS and CDR2 is YFSETQ. The CDR3 has 15 residues. The DNA for the CDR3 is TGCGCCAGCAGCTTGGGGCAGAGTGGGGACCAAGAGCAGTACTTC. This encodes CASSLGQSGDQEQYF.

The J gene is TRBJ2-2, the V gene TRBV7-8, with TRBD1 identical over 8 bases. The CDR3 spans 16 residues. J lost 1 base, V lost 3 bases, and 4 bases had no gene match. In germline, CDR1 is SGHVS, CDR2 FQNEAQ. The CDR3, as DNA: TGTGCCAGCAGCTTCCGACAGGGGAGGAACACCGGGGAGCTGTTTTTT. It codes for CASSFRQGRNTGELFF.

This chain joins TRBV11-3 and TRBJ2-2, with D uncertain. Germline loops: CDR1 SGHNT, CDR2 YENEEA. The CDR3 spans 15 residues. Trimming took off 0 bases at V and 0 bases at J, with 5 bases between the two ends. CDR3 loop: CASSLDQPNTGELFF. The CDR3, as DNA: TGTGCCAGCAGCTTAGATCAGCCGAACACCGGGGAGCTGTTTTTT.

This clone was seen only a few times. The chain couples TRBV29-1 to TRBJ2-1, with 7 bases aligning to TRBD2. The CDR3 totals 13 residues. Trimming removed 4 bases from V and 5 bases from J; junction bases left unmatched: 5. The germline V gene encodes CDR1 SQVTM and CDR2 ANQGSEA. CDR3 residues: CSVGASGHNEQFF. The CDR3 DNA follows: TGCAGCGTTGGGGCTAGCGGCCACAATGAGCAGTTCTTC.

V and J are TRBV30 and TRBJ2-5; a weak D match, TRBD2 (5 bases). The CDR3 runs to 11 residues. V lost 0 bases, J lost 11 bases, and 10 bases lay in between. Germline CDR1 and CDR2: GTSNPN and SVGIG (reference sequence). CDR3 in DNA: TGTGCCTGGAGTGTTTCCGGGAATCAGTACTTC. It translates to CAWSVSGNQYF.

V and J are TRBV28 and TRBJ2-6; possibly TRBD1 or TRBD2 for D (5 bases each). There are 17 residues in the CDR3. CDR1 and CDR2 from the germline V gene are MDHEN and SYDVKM. V gave up 5 bases and J gave up 10 bases, with 24 bases separating them. CDR3 amino acids: CASSPVGTRGLRNVLTF. The CDR3 DNA sequence: TGTGCCAGCAGTCCGGTCGGGACCCGGGGATTACGTAACGTCCTGACTTTC.

This chain connects TRBV11-2 to TRBJ2-1; D call uncertain. The CDR3 extends over 14 amino acids. V gave up 4 bases and J gave up 6 bases, with 13 bases separating them. Germline V gene lookup returns CDR1 SGHAT and CDR2 FQNNGV. This CDR3 is CASSSQQIRNEQFF. The CDR3 coding sequence is TGTGCCAGCAGCTCCCAGCAGATTCGCAATGAGCAGTTCTTC.

The V gene is TRBV5-1, the J gene TRBJ2-7; 9 nucleotides match TRBD2. Trimming removed 1 base from V and 3 bases from J; junction bases left unmatched: 11. The CDR3 spans 17 residues. Looked up from germline, CDR1 is SGHRS and CDR2 is YFSETQ. CDR3 in DNA: TGCGCCAGCAGCTTGTTTGTGACTAGCGGTACCTACTACGAGCAGTACTTC. It encodes CASSLFVTSGTYYEQYF.

V gene TRBV7-2 combines with J gene TRBJ2-7, with 12 bases fitting TRBD2. The V segment lost 5 bases and the J segment 1 base; nucleotides outside the gene matches: 6. Germline CDR1 is SGHTA and CDR2 is FQGNSA. The CDR3 is 16 amino acids. CDR3 DNA: TGTGCCAGCAGCCAGACTAGCGGGAGTGGATCCTACGAGCAGTACTTC. It specifies CASSQTSGSGSYEQYF.

This clone has a single count. This sequence joins TRBV30 and TRBJ1-6, with D unclear. V lost 4 bases and J lost 10, with 14 bases in between. The CDR3 runs 13 residues. Germline CDR1 is GTSNPN and CDR2 is SVGIG (reference sequence). The CDR3 sequence: CAWNTGEVSPLHF. CDR3 sequence (DNA): TGTGCCTGGAATACCGGGGAGGTGTCACCCCTCCACTTT.

The V call is TRBV15, the J call TRBJ2-4, with a possible D match to TRBD2 (6 bases). V gave up 9 bases and J gave up 0 bases, with 12 bases separating them. The CDR3 totals 14 residues. Germline loops: CDR1 LNHNV, CDR2 YYDKDF (reference sequence). DNA of the CDR3: TGTGCCACTACTTCCGGGGGAGCCAAAAACATTCAGTACTTC. Translation gives CATTSGGAKNIQYF.

The chain links TRBV2 to TRBJ2-2; tentatively, D is TRBD2 (6 bases). Trimming shortened V by 1 base and J by 4 bases, and 16 bases separated the two germline ends. CDR1 and CDR2 (germline): SNHLY, FYNNEI. The CDR3 has 17 amino acids. The CDR3 reads CASSEERLASGTGELFF. CDR3 DNA sequence: TGTGCCAGCAGTGAAGAAAGGCTAGCGTCAGGCACCGGGGAGCTGTTTTTT.

V usage is TRBV10-3 and J usage is TRBJ1-5, with 7 bases identical to TRBD1. The ends lost 0 bases at V and 2 bases at J; junction bases unmatched: 1. CDR1 and CDR2 from the germline V gene are ENHRY and SYGVKD. This CDR3 has 15 amino acids. This CDR3 is CAISESQGGNQPQHF. The CDR3 coding sequence is TGTGCCATCAGTGAGTCCCAGGGGGGCAATCAGCCCCAGCATTTT.

This clone has a single count. A much larger clone lies a single base off, so this may be a read error. This chain uses TRBV19 with TRBJ1-3, with D possibly TRBD1 on 6 matching bases. The CDR3 extends over 15 amino acids. The germline CDR1 and CDR2 sequences are LNHDA and SQIVND (reference sequence). This CDR3 reads CASSNSGAIGSTIYF. In nucleotides, the CDR3 is TGTGCCAGTAGTAACTCAGGGGCAATTGGAAGCACCATATATTTT.

In DNA form, the CDR3 reads TGTGCCAGCAGCTGGGGGGGATACAATGAGCAGTTCTTC. It is translated as CASSWGGYNEQFF. The chain links TRBV7-3 to TRBJ2-1, with 7 bases aligning to TRBD2. The CDR3 consists of 13 residues. Germline CDR1 reads SGHTA; CDR2 reads FQGTGA. V was pared by 4 bases and J by 4 bases, with 1 base of the junction left unmatched. Variable domain in full (rest from reference TRBV7-3 and TRBJ2-1): GAGVSQTPSNKVTEKGKYVELRCDPISGHTALYWYRQSLGQGPEFLIYFQGTGAADDSGLPNDRFFAVRPEGSVSTLKIQRTERGDSAVYLCASSWGGYNEQFFGPGTRLTVL.

Regarding this clone: Other nucleotide sequences in the sample specify the same CDR3. V and J are TRBV29-1 and TRBJ2-5; 9 bases align to TRBD1. Per germline, CDR1 SQVTM and CDR2 ANQGSEA. The V and J ends lost 7 bases and 5 bases, in that order; junction bases with no gene match: 8. The CDR3 covers 13 residues. In nucleotides, the CDR3 is TGCAGCGCCGAACAGGGGGCGAGGGAGACCCAGTACTTC. Its translation is CSAEQGARETQYF.